The clone carrying this T cell receptor (beta chain) was counted at least ten times. Its antigen is not identified. The entry originates in a study of blood T cells in healthy people across ages. General observations from the study: When set beside aged donors, long-lived donors presented more naive CD4+ cells and higher diversity.

This CDR3 has 17 amino acids. V dropped 2 bases and J dropped 0; count of bases not matched to a gene: 9. Germline V gene sequence: CDR1 SNHLY, CDR2 FYNNEI. Then a second PCR, running roughly 6 to 12 cycles, was carried out with a sample-barcoded 5' primer and a J-beta primer mix. TCRdb reprocessed the 5' RACE reads with MiXCR, giving one entry per CDR3 protein. The data contain 900,000 to 950,000 distinct CDR3 sequences, just under 30% of them singletons. These same data were also listed under a study on T cells of mothers and their children. That investigation notes: All RNA that had been extracted was used for cDNA synthesis at approximately 1.4 ug per 15 ul. The overlap seen between related mothers and children slightly exceeded that of unrelated pairs, though not significantly. Nobody spotted any persistent microchimeric T cell clones.

This clonotype was sampled from a woman in her 40s in good health. Sequenced: blood. V usage is TRBV2 and J usage is TRBJ2-5; 7 positions match TRBD1. CDR3: CASSELVTGAYQETQYF. As DNA, the CDR3 is TGTGCCAGCAGTGAATTGGTTACAGGGGCGTACCAAGAGACCCAGTACTTC.